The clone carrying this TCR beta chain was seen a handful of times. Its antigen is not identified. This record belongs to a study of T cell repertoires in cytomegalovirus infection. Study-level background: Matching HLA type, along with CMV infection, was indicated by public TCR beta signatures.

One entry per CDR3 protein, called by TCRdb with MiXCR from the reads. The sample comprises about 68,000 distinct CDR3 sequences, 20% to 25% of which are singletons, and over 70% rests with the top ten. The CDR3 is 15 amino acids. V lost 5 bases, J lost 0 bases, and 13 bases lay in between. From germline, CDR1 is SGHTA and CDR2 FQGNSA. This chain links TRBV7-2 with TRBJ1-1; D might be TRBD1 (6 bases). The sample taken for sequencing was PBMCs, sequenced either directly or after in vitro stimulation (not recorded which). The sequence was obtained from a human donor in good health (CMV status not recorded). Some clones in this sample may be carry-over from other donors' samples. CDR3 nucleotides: TGTGCCAGCAGCCCTCAGGGGTCCCTGAACACTGAAGCTTTCTTT. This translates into CASSPQGSLNTEAFF.